The 16 T cell receptor beta chains listed next were all sequenced from one sample in a study of beta chain features in type 1 diabetes. The antigens these receptors bind are not known. The study, taken as a whole, reports: Type 1 diabetes patients had moderately but significantly shorter TCRB CDR3s in all four CD4+ subsets.

The authors reverse transcribed all of the isolated RNA, so sequencing captured expressed TCRB transcripts. Repertoires were generated with immunoSEQ multiplex PCR, while TCRdb's copy carries only in-frame clones and drops some. The table lists some 150,000 clones, about 12% of them singletons. Source material: central memory CD4+ T cells from blood. These receptors all come from a man aged 18 to 29 with type 1 diabetes.

This clone has just a few counts. Other DNA sequences in the sample encode the same CDR3. The chain uses TRBV25-1 and TRBJ2-3; either TRBD1 or TRBD2 may fit D (6 bases each). Per the germline V gene, CDR1 is MGHDK and CDR2 is SYGVNS. Trimming shortened V by 1 base and J by 1 base, and 15 bases separated the two germline ends. This CDR3 comprises 17 residues. As DNA, the CDR3 is TGTGCCAGCAGTGAATTGGAGGGGGGTGTACGCACAGATACGCAGTATTTT. This gives the protein CASSELEGGVRTDTQYF.

This clone was seen only a few times. The chain couples TRBV7-2 to TRBJ2-7; possibly TRBD2 for D (5 bases). The germline V gene has CDR1 SGHTA and CDR2 FQGNSA. V lost 1 base to trimming and J lost 4 bases, with 14 bases between them. The CDR3 has 15 amino acids. As DNA, the CDR3 is TGTGCCAGCAGCTTAGATCAGACGGGAATTTACGAGCAGTACTTC. Translated, it gives CASSLDQTGIYEQYF.

The V and J genes are TRBV29-1 and TRBJ1-1; D is uncertain. Trimming cost V 6 bases and J 4 bases, with 12 bases left between them. The CDR3 is made up of 12 amino acids. CDR1 SQVTM and CDR2 ANQGSEA come from the germline V gene. CDR3 region: CSVESPRTEAFF. The DNA for the CDR3 is TGCAGCGTCGAAAGCCCCCGCACTGAAGCTTTCTTT.

This clone was found a few times. V is TRBV29-1 and J is TRBJ1-2; D is uncertain. The CDR3 runs 12 residues. Germline CDR1 reads SQVTM; CDR2 reads ANQGSEA. CDR3 residues: CRANDVDYGYTF. DNA of the CDR3: TGCAGGGCTAACGACGTAGACTATGGCTACACCTTC. Looking up the rest from reference TRBV29-1 and TRBJ1-2 gives the full variable domain: SAVISQKPSRDICQRGTSLTIQCQVDSQVTMMFWYRQQPGQSLTLIATANQGSEATYESGFVIDKFPISRPNLTFSTLTVSNMSPEDSSIYLCRANDVDYGYTFGSGTRLTVV.

As for this clone: Compared with germline, one end of the junction differs, possibly owing to a read error. This chain uses TRBV11-2 with TRBJ1-1; no firm D call. CDR1 is SGHAT, CDR2 FQNNGV, per germline. The CDR3 loop spans 12 amino acids. CDR3 in amino acids: CASSLLNSEAFF. Here the CDR3 DNA reads TGTGCCAGCAGCTTACTGAACAGTGAAGCTTTCTTT.

This clone has at least ten counts. This chain joins TRBV9 and TRBJ1-3; D gene uncertain. V was cut by 3 bases and J by 1 base, with 11 bases left in between. CDR3 length: 15 amino acids. CDR1 and CDR2 (germline): SGDLS, YYNGEE. The CDR3 reads CASSGRDVSGNTIYF. The CDR3 bases are TGTGCCAGCAGCGGCCGGGATGTATCTGGAAACACCATATATTTT.

This clone has more than one count but fewer than ten. The chain couples TRBV11-3 to TRBJ1-4; no reliable D call. The germline gives CDR1 SGHNT, CDR2 YENEEA. V gave up 5 bases and J gave up 6 bases, with 13 bases separating them. The CDR3 covers 14 residues. Here the CDR3 DNA reads TGTGCCAGCAGCCCCGGACCTGAGGATGAAAAACTGTTTTTT. As protein: CASSPGPEDEKLFF.

The V and J genes are TRBV20-1 and TRBJ2-7, with a tentative D call TRBD1 (6 bases). CDR3 length equals 11 residues. V lost 5 bases and J lost 5, with 10 bases in between. Germline V lookup: CDR1 DFQATT, CDR2 SNEGSKA (reference sequence). For the CDR3, the DNA is TGCAGTGCTTTACAGGGTAACGAGCAGTACTTC. This translates into CSALQGNEQYF.

This clone has more than one count but fewer than ten. The V call is TRBV7-8, the J call TRBJ1-1, with 7 bases lining up with TRBD1. The CDR3 length is 15 residues. With V trimmed by 3 bases and J by 5 bases, 9 bases remained unmatched. Germline CDR1 and CDR2: SGHVS and FQNEAQ. CDR3 loop: CASSFHRGSRTEAFF. CDR3 nucleotide sequence: TGTGCCAGCAGCTTCCACAGGGGTTCGAGGACTGAAGCTTTCTTT.

The chain links TRBV5-5 to TRBJ2-3; D not certain. The CDR3 extends over 14 amino acids. Per the germline V gene, CDR1 is SGHKS and CDR2 is YYEKEE (reference sequence). Trimming cost V 5 bases and J 6 bases, with 16 bases left between them. Here the CDR3 DNA reads TGTGCCAGCAGTTTGATACCACCGGCCGATACGCAGTATTTT. Translation gives CASSLIPPADTQYF.

This clone has a count of ten or more. V gene TRBV2 combines with J gene TRBJ2-7; tentatively, D is TRBD2 (5 bases). Per germline, CDR1 SNHLY and CDR2 FYNNEI. V gave up 5 bases and J gave up 6 bases, with 14 bases separating them. There are 13 residues in the CDR3. The CDR3 is CASSKGERREQYF. CDR3 nucleotide sequence: TGTGCCAGCAGTAAAGGAGAGCGGCGCGAGCAGTACTTC.

The chain uses TRBV2 and TRBJ1-1; D is undetermined. Deletions cut 8 bases from V and 0 bases from J, with 7 bases between. The germline CDR1 and CDR2 sequences are SNHLY and FYNNEI. The CDR3 has 12 residues. CDR3 sequence (DNA): TGTGCCAGCGGGATGCTGAACACTGAAGCTTTCTTT. This encodes CASGMLNTEAFF.

This clone came up a few times. The rearrangement uses TRBV19 and TRBJ2-3, with D perhaps TRBD2 (6 bases). Trimming left V 3 bases short and J 3 bases short, with 13 bases between. The CDR3 is 15 amino acids. The germline V gene has CDR1 LNHDA and CDR2 SQIVND (reference sequence). The CDR3 is CASSILALGTDTQYF. The CDR3 region has the DNA TGTGCCAGTAGTATTCTAGCGCTAGGGACAGATACGCAGTATTTT.

Only a few counts were recorded for this clone. The genes are TRBV10-3 and TRBJ1-4, with D maybe TRBD1 (5 bases). The length of the CDR3 is 14 residues. From germline, CDR1 is ENHRY and CDR2 SYGVKD. Trimming removed 5 bases from V and 7 bases from J, with 14 bases in between. The CDR3 DNA reads TGTGCCATCAGTCCGGGACGGACGATTGAAAAACTGTTTTTT. The encoded protein is CAISPGRTIEKLFF.

This clone was seen more than once but under ten times. V is TRBV7-8 and J is TRBJ2-5; possibly TRBD2 for D (5 bases). The CDR3 length is 12 residues. Germline lookup yields CDR1 SGHVS and CDR2 FQNEAQ. Trimming took 6 bases from V and 4 from J, leaving 9 bases between them. The CDR3 loop is CASRPAGETQYF. DNA of the CDR3: TGTGCCAGCAGGCCGGCGGGAGAGACCCAGTACTTC.

The chain combines TRBV29-1 with TRBJ2-7; D gene unclear. Trimming stripped 3 bases from V and 0 bases from J, with 6 bases between. Germline CDR1 SQVTM, CDR2 ANQGSEA. CDR3 size: 12 residues. CDR3 residues: CSVDGPSYEQYF. DNA of the CDR3: TGCAGCGTTGACGGACCCTCCTACGAGCAGTACTTC.